The next 2 T cell receptor beta chains were all read from a single sample in a study of OX40 agonist ivuxolimab in advanced cancers. Clones were read by immunoSEQ multiplex PCR, and TCRdb kept only the in-frame ones, dropping some. The sample has fewer than 75,000 clones, over 70% seen once. The source material was CD4+ or CD8+ T cells sorted from blood, sampled in a trial of the OX40 agonist ivuxolimab. All receptors come from an adult with an advanced solid tumor such as melanoma, head and neck, liver or kidney cancer.

CDR3 DNA: TGTGCCAGCAGTTTATATTCTCTAGCGGGATCCTACGAGCAGTACTTC. Its translation: CASSLYSLAGSYEQYF. The chain has TRBV27 and TRBJ2-7; TRBD2 matches 9 bases. V shed 1 base and J 1 base; nucleotides not matched to a gene: 5. The CDR3 sequence is 16 residues long. Germline CDR1 is MNHEY and CDR2 is SMNVEV (reference sequence).

CDR3 coding DNA: TGTGCCAGCAGTCCCGTAGCAGATACGCAGTATTTT. Amino acid sequence: CASSPVADTQYF. The gene calls are TRBV27 and TRBJ2-3; D is uncertain. CDR3 size: 12 residues. The ends were cut back, 5 bases at V and 4 bases at J, with 7 bases in the middle. Looked up from germline, CDR1 is MNHEY and CDR2 is SMNVEV (reference sequence).